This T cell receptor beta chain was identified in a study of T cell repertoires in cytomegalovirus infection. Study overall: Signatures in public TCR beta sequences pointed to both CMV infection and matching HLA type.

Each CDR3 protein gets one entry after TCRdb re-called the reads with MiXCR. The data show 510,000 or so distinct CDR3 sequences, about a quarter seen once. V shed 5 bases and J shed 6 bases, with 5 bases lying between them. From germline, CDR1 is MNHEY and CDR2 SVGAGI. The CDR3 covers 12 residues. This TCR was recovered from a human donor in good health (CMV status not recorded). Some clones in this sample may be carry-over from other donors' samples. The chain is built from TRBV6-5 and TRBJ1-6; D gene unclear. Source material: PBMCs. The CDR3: CASSRRNSPLHF. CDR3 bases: TGTGCCAGCAGTCGTCGTAATTCACCCCTCCACTTT.